One sample yielded the 19 T cell receptor beta chains listed below, sequenced in a study of OX40 agonist ivuxolimab in advanced cancers. The data were produced by immunoSEQ multiplex PCR, yet TCRdb's version contains in-frame clones alone and is incomplete. The table has about 55,000 clones, more than 65% seen once; the top ten hold just under 6.5%. The specimen comprised CD4+ or CD8+ T cells sorted from blood, sampled in a trial of the OX40 agonist ivuxolimab. Every receptor here comes from an adult with an advanced solid tumor such as melanoma, head and neck, liver or kidney cancer.

J is TRBJ2-5 and V is TRBV7-8; the match to TRBD2 covers 8 bases. The CDR3 has 14 amino acids. Germline V gene lookup returns CDR1 SGHVS and CDR2 FQNEAQ. The V segment lost 5 bases and the J segment 5 bases; nucleotides outside the gene matches: 7. This CDR3 is CASSPLTSVETQYF. The DNA for the CDR3 is TGTGCCAGCAGCCCTTTGACTAGCGTGGAGACCCAGTACTTC.

This chain joins TRBV4-3 and TRBJ2-1; 11 bases map to TRBD1. Germline V gene lookup returns CDR1 LGHNA and CDR2 YSLEER. The junction had 2 bases not matched to a gene; V was cut back by 1 base and J by 6 bases. The CDR3 is 15 amino acids. This CDR3 is CASSQGGTGGNEQFF. CDR3 DNA sequence: TGCGCCAGCAGCCAAGGAGGGACAGGGGGCAATGAGCAGTTCTTC.

The chain combines TRBV5-6 with TRBJ1-5; weak D call: TRBD1 (5 bases). CDR1 and CDR2 from the germline V gene are SGHDT and YYEEEE. The CDR3 consists of 14 residues. Trimming took 4 bases from V and 4 from J, leaving 12 bases between them. The CDR3 sequence is CASSAVGGNQPQHF. The CDR3 bases are TGTGCCAGCAGCGCCGTGGGGGGGAATCAGCCCCAGCATTTT.

This clone rates as medium-sized (0.01 to 0.1%). The chain recombines TRBV19 with TRBJ1-6, with D possibly matching TRBD1 (5 bases). The CDR3 is made up of 13 amino acids. In germline, CDR1 is LNHDA, CDR2 SQIVND (reference sequence). Deletions cut 3 bases from V and 8 bases from J, with 8 bases between. CDR3: CASSIREYSPLHF. CDR3 bases: TGTGCCAGTAGTATCAGGGAGTATTCACCCCTCCACTTT.

The chain recombines TRBV5-4 with TRBJ2-5; D may be TRBD1 (6 bases). Trimming pared 3 bases from V and 1 base from J, leaving 10 bases between. Germline CDR1 reads SGHNT; CDR2 reads YYREEE (reference sequence). The length of the CDR3 is 14 residues. The CDR3 spells CASSSTGFQETQYF. The CDR3 nucleotides are TGTGCCAGCAGCTCGACAGGATTCCAAGAGACCCAGTACTTC.

This chain joins TRBV18 and TRBJ2-2, with TRBD2 identical over 8 bases. Germline loops: CDR1 KGHSH, CDR2 LQKENI. The CDR3 sequence is 17 residues long. V lost 4 bases, J lost 0 bases, and 7 bases stayed unmatched. Written as DNA, the CDR3 is TGTGCCAGCTCACACCTCCCGCGGGGGGCGAACACCGGGGAGCTGTTTTTT. This encodes CASSHLPRGANTGELFF.

With regard to this clone: Other DNA sequences of this sample code for an identical CDR3. The chain uses TRBV5-1 and TRBJ2-7, with a tentative D call TRBD1 (5 bases). V shed 0 bases and J shed 4 bases, with 11 bases lying between them. CDR3 length: 14 amino acids. Germline-derived CDR1 and CDR2 are SGHRS and YFSETQ. CDR3 region: CASSLDRQKYEQYF. CDR3 sequence (DNA): TGCGCCAGCAGCTTGGATCGACAGAAATACGAGCAGTACTTC.

The gene calls are TRBV5-6 and TRBJ1-5; maybe TRBD1 (5 bases). The CDR3 runs to 14 residues. The V gene lost 2 bases and the J gene lost 3 bases, with 9 bases spanning the gap. Germline CDR1 is SGHDT and CDR2 is YYEEEE. CDR3 sequence (DNA): TGTGCCAGCAGCTTTTGGGGCTTCAATCAGCCCCAGCATTTT. Amino acid sequence: CASSFWGFNQPQHF.

The J gene is TRBJ2-6, the V gene TRBV9; TRBD1 or TRBD2 may be the D gene (7 bases each). Deletions cut 4 bases from V and 0 bases from J, with 23 bases between. The CDR3 is 20 amino acids. Germline-derived CDR1 and CDR2 are SGDLS and YYNGEE. CDR3 nucleotide sequence: TGTGCCAGCAGCCACAGGGAGGGCAGGGGGTCCCACTCTGGGGCCAACGTCCTGACTTTC. Protein product: CASSHREGRGSHSGANVLTF.

The chain carries TRBV18 and TRBJ1-5; D is unclear. V was shortened by 1 base and J by 2 bases, with 6 bases between the two germline ends. This CDR3 contains 14 residues. Looked up from germline, CDR1 is KGHSH and CDR2 is LQKENI. The DNA of the CDR3 is TGTGCCAGCTCACCACGGCAGGGCAATCAGCCCCAGCATTTT. Its protein product is CASSPRQGNQPQHF.

The V call is TRBV2, the J call TRBJ2-1, with TRBD2 matching over 12 bases. The CDR3 contains 20 residues. CDR1 and CDR2 from the germline V gene are SNHLY and FYNNEI. With V trimmed by 0 bases and J by 3 bases, 12 bases remained unmatched. The CDR3: CASSEALRTSGTTNYNEQFF. DNA of the CDR3: TGTGCCAGCAGTGAAGCGCTTCGGACTAGCGGGACCACTAACTACAATGAGCAGTTCTTC.

The chain links TRBV5-4 to TRBJ1-6, with 8 bases aligning to TRBD1. Germline CDR1 and CDR2: SGHNT and YYREEE (reference sequence). J gave up 9 bases and V 3 bases, and 8 bases lay outside the gene matches. There are 15 residues in the CDR3. The CDR3 nucleotides are TGTGCCAGCAGCTCAACAGGGGGATGGGGTTCACCCCTCCACTTT. Translation: CASSSTGGWGSPLHF.

The rearrangement joins TRBV6-1 to TRBJ1-4; 11 positions match TRBD1. V was pared by 8 bases and J by 5 bases, with 4 bases of the junction left unmatched. The germline gives CDR1 MNHNS, CDR2 SASEGT. The CDR3 spans 14 residues. CDR3 sequence (DNA): TGTGCCAGCGGGCGGGACAGGGGGAATGAAAAACTGTTTTTT. Translated: CASGRDRGNEKLFF.

This clone was observed a handful of times. The chain is built from TRBV6-1 and TRBJ2-5; 12 bases line up with TRBD1. In germline, CDR1 is MNHNS, CDR2 SASEGT. CDR3 length: 15 amino acids. The ends lost 4 bases at V and 7 bases at J; junction bases unmatched: 7. CDR3 nucleotides: TGTGCCAGCAGTGTCGGGACAGGGGGCATCGGGACCCAGTACTTC. Amino acid sequence: CASSVGTGGIGTQYF.

The chain has TRBV20-1 and TRBJ2-3; no firm D call. Germline V gives CDR1 DFQATT, CDR2 SNEGSKA (reference sequence). V was clipped by 5 bases and J by 9 bases, with 9 bases between them. The CDR3 sequence is 10 residues long. CDR3 nucleotide sequence: TGCAGTGCTGGGCCCTTGACGCAGTATTTT. This translates into CSAGPLTQYF.

V and J are TRBV7-2 and TRBJ2-5; D gene unclear. Germline V gene sequence: CDR1 SGHTA, CDR2 FQGNSA. Deletions cut 3 bases from V and 2 bases from J, with 10 bases between. The CDR3 has 14 residues. CDR3 protein: CASSFLGRQETQYF. The CDR3 region has the DNA TGTGCCAGCAGCTTCTTGGGCAGACAAGAGACCCAGTACTTC.

The chain carries TRBV2 and TRBJ2-1, with TRBD2 matching 11 bases. With V trimmed by 7 bases and J by 10 bases, 6 bases remained unmatched. CDR1 is SNHLY and CDR2 is FYNNEI in the germline V gene. The CDR3 is 13 amino acids. CDR3 DNA sequence: TGTGCCAGCAAGTTACTAGCGGGAGAGGAGCAGTTCTTC. Protein product: CASKLLAGEEQFF.

The chain joins TRBV7-2 to TRBJ1-1; D gene uncertain. The CDR3 runs 13 residues. With 1 base removed from V and 1 base from J, the gap between germline ends came to 4 bases. Per germline, CDR1 SGHTA and CDR2 FQGNSA. The CDR3: CASSLERNTEAFF. Written as DNA, the CDR3 is TGTGCCAGCAGCTTAGAGCGGAACACTGAAGCTTTCTTT.

This chain connects TRBV6-6 to TRBJ1-3, with no clear D. The CDR3 totals 13 residues. Per the germline V gene, CDR1 is MNHNY and CDR2 is SVGAGI (reference sequence). Trimming cost V 4 bases and J 0 bases, with 4 bases left between them. Here the CDR3 reads CASSSISGNTIYF. In DNA form, the CDR3 reads TGTGCCAGCAGTTCCATCTCTGGAAACACCATATATTTT.